This T cell receptor (beta chain) was found in a study of OX40 agonist ivuxolimab in advanced cancers. Method: immunoSEQ multiplex PCR; TCRdb's copy keeps in-frame clones and lacks some. Of about 40,000 clones listed, more than 75% are singletons. Germline CDR1 is LNHDA and CDR2 is SQIVND (reference sequence). V lost 8 bases and J 6 bases, leaving 7 bases between the germline ends. The CDR3 has 11 amino acids. The sequence derives from an adult with an advanced solid tumor such as melanoma, head and neck, liver or kidney cancer. Sequencing used CD4+ or CD8+ T cells sorted from blood, obtained in a trial of the OX40 agonist ivuxolimab. The V call is TRBV19, the J call TRBJ2-2, with D hard to call. CDR3 loop: CASGISGELFF. CDR3 nucleotide sequence: TGTGCCAGTGGGATCTCCGGGGAGCTGTTTTTT.